This T cell receptor beta chain derives from a study of blood T cell repertoires in COVID-19 (dated by TCRdb to about 2020). A note on the overall study: Collaborator samples came from the United States, Italy and Spain and covered acute and convalescent phases of COVID-19. Nearly every sample came with metadata listing a de-identified subject ID, COVID-19 status, age in years and sex. Samples were obtained from the ongoing ImmuneRACE study (first 160 participants) and from some 1,300 subjects provided by 6 global collaborators. A freely available public database, intended as a resource for researchers studying the immune response to SARS-CoV-2, is where the repertoires were released. HLA class I and class II types, where available, came from metadata supplied by the sample provider rather than from assay-based typing. The prospective study material was composed of cDNA or gDNA derived from T cells, B-cell-depleted T cells, or PBMCs. Deeply sampled blood TCRbeta repertoires from subjects exposed to, actively infected with, or recovered from COVID-19 were included in the dataset.

V gives up 4 bases and J gives up 5 bases, and the segment between their germline ends measures 15 bases. From the cysteine up to the phenylalanine, the CDR3 has a length of 15 residues. The CDR3 DNA has 45 bases and is translated from base 1. Per the germline V gene, SGDLS is the CDR1 and YYNGEE is the CDR2. Samples from volunteer blood donors who had recovered from COVID-19 were contributed by a second Seattle source. Whole blood was collected in K2EDTA tubes by collaborating institutions according to the institutions' own protocols. For TCRbeta analysis, collaborators shipped samples as frozen whole blood, isolated PBMCs, or DNA extracted from either of those sample types. TCRbeta CDR3 regions were amplified from genomic DNA using the immunoSEQ Assay, a bias-controlled multiplex PCR. The authors' pipeline ran thus. Within the assay, amplification of reference gene primers was used to estimate how many nucleated cells each sample contained. Sequence reads were collapsed and filtered to measure the absolute abundance of every unique TCRbeta CDR3 rearrangement. For each sample, productive Simpson clonality was calculated as the square root of Simpson's diversity index across productive rearrangements. The clones in this table, taken by TCRdb from immuneACCESS, are in-frame only. Not every clone is retained; where verified, under half of the shortfall comes from an unresolved V gene, and the cause of the rest is unknown. The DNA was the basis for D and trimming; V, J and clone size are from that table. The sample has approximately 300,000 clones on record, around 90% of them singletons. The ten largest make up nearly 6.5% of the sample.

Summary of the overall study and its limitations: The quantity of clinical and demographic metadata differed by source and by participant and was supplied without curation.

As concerns this clone: Its antigen is not yet known. No quality values exist for individual bases; no much larger clone is one base distant.

This chain is built from TRBV9 and TRBJ2-2; TRBD2 could be the D gene, as 5 bases match. This clonotype was sampled from a man between 18 and 29 years old who had recovered from COVID-19. Sequenced: peripheral blood. The CDR3 protein is CASSYGIGKTGELFF. The DNA sequence is given as TGTGCCAGCAGCTACGGGATAGGGAAGACCGGGGAGCTGTTTTTT.